This T cell receptor (beta chain) stems from a study of shared clonotypes between healthy human individuals. The overall study: CD4 naive cells filled three plates per donor, CD4 memory three, CD8 naive two and CD8 memory one. Findings and limits, study-wide: Roughly 5% was the fraction of naive CD4 clonotypes found shared across a few donors. Larger estimated richness was generally recorded for naive subsets relative to memory subsets.

Concerning this clone itself: Its antigen is undetermined.

The protocol was immunoSEQ multiplex PCR, while the TCRdb copy is restricted to in-frame clones and leaves out a portion. In the table there are more than 2,000,000 clones, about 92% of which are singletons. Trimming stripped 5 bases from V and 6 bases from J, with 12 bases between. CDR1 and CDR2 (germline): SGHTA, FQGTGA. The CDR3 is 13 amino acids. The donors, healthy adults who were HIV-negative, had experienced no recent acute infections or vaccinations. This chain links TRBV7-3 with TRBJ2-3; the D is unclear. The clonotype comes from a young man in good health. Some clones in this sample may be carry-over from other donors' samples. The source material was naive CD4+ T cells from PBMCs. Documented subset: CD45RA+ positively selected. In DNA form, the CDR3 reads TGTGCCAGCAGCATGGACCGGGCCGATACGCAGTATTTT. It codes for CASSMDRADTQYF.